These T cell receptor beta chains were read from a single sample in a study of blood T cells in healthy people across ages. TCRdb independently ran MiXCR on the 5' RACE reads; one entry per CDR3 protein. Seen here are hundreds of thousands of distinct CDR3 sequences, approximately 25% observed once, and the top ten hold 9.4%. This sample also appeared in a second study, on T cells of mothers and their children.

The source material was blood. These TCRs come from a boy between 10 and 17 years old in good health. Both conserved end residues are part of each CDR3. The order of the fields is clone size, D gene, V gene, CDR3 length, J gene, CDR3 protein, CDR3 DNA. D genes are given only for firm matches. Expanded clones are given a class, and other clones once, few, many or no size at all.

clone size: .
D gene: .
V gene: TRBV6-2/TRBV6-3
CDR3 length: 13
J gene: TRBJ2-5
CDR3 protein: CASRGGRTTIQYF
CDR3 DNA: TGTGCCAGCAGAGGGGGCAGGACTACGATTCAGTACTTC

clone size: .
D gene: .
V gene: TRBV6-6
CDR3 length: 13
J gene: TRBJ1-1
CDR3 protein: CASSSQGPTEAFF
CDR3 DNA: TGTGCCAGCAGTTCACAGGGACCCACTGAAGCTTTCTTT

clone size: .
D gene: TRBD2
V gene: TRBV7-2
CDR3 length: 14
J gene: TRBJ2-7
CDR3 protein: CATAVLAGAGEQYF
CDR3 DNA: TGTGCCACGGCCGTGCTAGCGGGAGCCGGCGAGCAGTACTTC

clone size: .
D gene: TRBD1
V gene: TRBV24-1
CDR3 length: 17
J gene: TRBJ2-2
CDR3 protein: CATSDFSDRGNTGELFF
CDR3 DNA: TGTGCCACCAGTGATTTCTCGGACAGGGGGAACACCGGGGAGCTGTTTTTT

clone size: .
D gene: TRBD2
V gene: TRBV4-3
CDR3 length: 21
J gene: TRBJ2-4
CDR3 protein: CASSQGLGLAAPLWPKNIQYF
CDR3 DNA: TGCGCCAGCAGCCAGGGATTGGGGCTAGCGGCCCCCTTATGGCCCAAAAACATTCAGTACTTC

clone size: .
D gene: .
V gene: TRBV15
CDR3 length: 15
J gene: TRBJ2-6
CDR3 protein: CATSRRELGANVLTF
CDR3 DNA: TGTGCCACCAGCAGAAGGGAGCTTGGGGCCAACGTCCTGACTTTC

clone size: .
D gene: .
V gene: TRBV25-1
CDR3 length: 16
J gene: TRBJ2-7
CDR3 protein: CASSEDRPGPSYEQYF
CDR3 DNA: TGTGCCAGCAGTGAAGACCGCCCAGGTCCTTCCTACGAGCAGTACTTC

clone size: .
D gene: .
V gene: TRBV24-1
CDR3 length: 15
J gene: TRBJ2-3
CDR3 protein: CATSDRTARTDTQYF
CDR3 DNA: TGTGCCACCAGTGACCGGACAGCCCGCACAGATACGCAGTATTTT

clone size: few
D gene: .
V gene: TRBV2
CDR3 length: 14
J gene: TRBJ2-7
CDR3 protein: CASGGRGDVYEQYF
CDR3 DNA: TGTGCCTCCGGAGGAAGGGGCGATGTCTACGAGCAGTACTTC

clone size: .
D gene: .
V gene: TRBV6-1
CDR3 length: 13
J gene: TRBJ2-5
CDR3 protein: CASSPPGQTNQYF
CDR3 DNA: TGTGCCAGCAGCCCCCCCGGACAGACCAACCAGTACTTC

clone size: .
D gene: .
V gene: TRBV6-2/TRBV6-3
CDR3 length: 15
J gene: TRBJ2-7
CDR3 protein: CASRDTRGNAYEQYF
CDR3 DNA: TGTGCCAGCAGGGACACTAGGGGTAATGCCTACGAGCAGTACTTC

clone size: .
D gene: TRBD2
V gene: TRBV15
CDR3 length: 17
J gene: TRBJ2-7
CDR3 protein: CATSRFPSGGSVDEQYF
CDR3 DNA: TGTGCCACCAGCAGATTCCCTTCAGGCGGGAGCGTAGACGAGCAGTACTTC

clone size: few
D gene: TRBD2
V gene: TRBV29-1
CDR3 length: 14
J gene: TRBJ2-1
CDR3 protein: CSVEGGLAQNEQFF
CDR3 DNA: TGCAGCGTTGAAGGGGGACTAGCGCAGAATGAGCAGTTCTTC

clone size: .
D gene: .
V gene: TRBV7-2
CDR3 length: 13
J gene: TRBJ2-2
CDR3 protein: CASSPFPTGELFF
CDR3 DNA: TGTGCCAGCAGCCCATTTCCCACCGGGGAGCTGTTTTTT

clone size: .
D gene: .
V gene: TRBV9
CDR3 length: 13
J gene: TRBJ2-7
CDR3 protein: CASSTGPLYEQYF
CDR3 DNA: TGTGCCAGCAGCACTGGGCCTCTCTACGAGCAGTACTTC

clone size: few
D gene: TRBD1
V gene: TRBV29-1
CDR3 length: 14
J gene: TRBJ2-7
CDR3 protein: CSVALTGVAYEQYF
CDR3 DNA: TGCAGCGTCGCCCTGACAGGGGTGGCCTACGAGCAGTACTTC

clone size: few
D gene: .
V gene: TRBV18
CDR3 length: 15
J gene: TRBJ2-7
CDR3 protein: CASSPISGNSYEQYF
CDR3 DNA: TGTGCCAGCTCACCGATTTCCGGGAACTCCTACGAGCAGTACTTC

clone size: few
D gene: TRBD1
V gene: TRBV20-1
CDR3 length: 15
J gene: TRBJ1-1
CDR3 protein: CSANTDRGFRSEAFF
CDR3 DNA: TGCAGTGCTAACACGGACAGGGGCTTTCGATCGGAAGCTTTCTTT

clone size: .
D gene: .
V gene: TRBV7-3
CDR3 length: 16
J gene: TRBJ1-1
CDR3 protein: CASSPNGGPPNTEAFF
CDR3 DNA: TGTGCCAGCAGCCCAAACGGGGGGCCTCCTAACACTGAAGCTTTCTTT

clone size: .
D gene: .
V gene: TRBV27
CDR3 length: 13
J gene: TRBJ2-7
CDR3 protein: CVSGPPDLYEQCF
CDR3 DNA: TGTGTCAGCGGTCCCCCGGATCTCTACGAGCAGTGCTTC

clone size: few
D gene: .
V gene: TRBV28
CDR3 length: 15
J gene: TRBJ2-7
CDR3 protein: CASSPTGAASYEQYF
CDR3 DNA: TGTGCCAGCAGTCCGACAGGAGCCGCCTCCTACGAGCAGTACTTC

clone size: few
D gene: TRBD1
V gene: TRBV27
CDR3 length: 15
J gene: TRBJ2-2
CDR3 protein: CASSSWDSITGELFF
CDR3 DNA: TGTGCCAGCAGTTCCTGGGACAGCATCACCGGGGAGCTGTTTTTT

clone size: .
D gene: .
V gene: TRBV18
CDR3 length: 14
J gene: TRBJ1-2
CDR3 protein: CASSPGEVVSGYAF
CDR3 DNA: TGTGCCAGCTCACCTGGCGAAGTAGTGAGTGGCTACGCCTTC

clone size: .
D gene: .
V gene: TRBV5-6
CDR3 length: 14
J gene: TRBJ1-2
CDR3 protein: CASSSGRTLYGYTF
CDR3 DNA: TGTGCCAGCAGCTCCGGACGGACCCTCTATGGCTACACCTTC

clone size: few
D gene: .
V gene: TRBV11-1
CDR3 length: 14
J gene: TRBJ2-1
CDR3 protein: CASSLESHYNEQFF
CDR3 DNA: TGTGCCAGCAGCTTAGAGTCTCATTACAATGAGCAGTTCTTC

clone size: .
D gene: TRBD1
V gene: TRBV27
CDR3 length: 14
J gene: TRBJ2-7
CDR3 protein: CASSWGQGDHEQYF
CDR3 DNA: TGTGCCAGCAGTTGGGGACAGGGTGACCACGAGCAGTACTTC

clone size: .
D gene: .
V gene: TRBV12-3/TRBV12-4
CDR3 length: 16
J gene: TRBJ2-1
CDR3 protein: CASSFAFGDSYNEQFF
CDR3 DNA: TGTGCCAGCAGTTTTGCCTTCGGGGACTCCTACAATGAGCAGTTCTTC

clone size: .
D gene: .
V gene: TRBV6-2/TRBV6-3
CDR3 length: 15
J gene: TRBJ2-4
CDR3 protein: CASRSGVSAKNIQYF
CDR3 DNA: TGTGCCAGCAGATCGGGAGTCTCAGCCAAAAACATTCAGTACTTC

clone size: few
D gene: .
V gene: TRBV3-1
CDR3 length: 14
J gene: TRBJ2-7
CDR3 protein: CASSQGLVGDEQYF
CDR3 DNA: TGTGCCAGCAGCCAAGGGCTCGTAGGGGACGAGCAGTACTTC

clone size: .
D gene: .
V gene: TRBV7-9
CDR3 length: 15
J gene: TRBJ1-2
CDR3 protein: CASSFQATGGDGYTF
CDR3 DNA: TGTGCCAGCAGCTTTCAAGCCACGGGGGGGGATGGCTACACCTTC

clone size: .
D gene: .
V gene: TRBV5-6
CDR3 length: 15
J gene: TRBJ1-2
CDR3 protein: CASSLAGGGTYGYTF
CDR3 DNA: TGTGCCAGCAGCTTGGCCGGGGGAGGAACTTATGGCTACACCTTC

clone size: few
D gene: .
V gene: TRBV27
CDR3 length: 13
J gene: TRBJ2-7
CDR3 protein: CASSLSGIHEQYF
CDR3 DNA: TGTGCCAGCAGTTTATCAGGCATCCACGAGCAGTACTTC

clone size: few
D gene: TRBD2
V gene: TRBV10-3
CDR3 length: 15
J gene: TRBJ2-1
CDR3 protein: CAISSAGESYNEQFF
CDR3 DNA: TGTGCCATCAGCTCAGCGGGAGAGTCCTACAATGAGCAGTTCTTC